The following is a T cell receptor (beta chain) sequence with its context. The sample originates from a study of response to subunit inactivated influenza vaccine. TCRdb re-analysed the RT-PCR reads in MiXCR, keeping a single row per CDR3 protein. The sample contains 450,000 to 600,000 distinct CDR3 sequences, 15% to 20% of which appear only once. The specimen was CD4+ T cells sorted from PBMCs, collected around 25 months after vaccination. This clonotype was sampled from a man between 50 and 69 years old who received an inactivated influenza vaccine.

The CDR3, as DNA: TGTGCCAGCAGTTTTCCCCGGACAGATACGCAGTATTTT. Translated: CASSFPRTDTQYF. This chain links TRBV28 with TRBJ2-3; D gene uncertain. The germline CDR1 and CDR2 sequences are MDHEN and SYDVKM. Trimming removed 3 bases at V and 3 bases at J, with 7 bases between. This CDR3 contains 13 residues.